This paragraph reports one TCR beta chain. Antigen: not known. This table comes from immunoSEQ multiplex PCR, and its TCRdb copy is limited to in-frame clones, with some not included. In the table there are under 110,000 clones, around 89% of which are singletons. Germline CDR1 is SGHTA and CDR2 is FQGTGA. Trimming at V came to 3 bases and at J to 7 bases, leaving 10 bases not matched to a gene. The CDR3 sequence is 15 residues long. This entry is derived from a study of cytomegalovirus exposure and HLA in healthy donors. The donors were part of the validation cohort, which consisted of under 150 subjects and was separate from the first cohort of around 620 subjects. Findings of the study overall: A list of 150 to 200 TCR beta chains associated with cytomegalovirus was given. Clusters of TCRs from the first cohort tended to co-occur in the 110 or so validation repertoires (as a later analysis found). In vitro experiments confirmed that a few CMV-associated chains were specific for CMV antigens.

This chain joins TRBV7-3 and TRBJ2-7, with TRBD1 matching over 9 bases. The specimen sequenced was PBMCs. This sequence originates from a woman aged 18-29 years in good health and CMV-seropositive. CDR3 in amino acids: CASSLTGTGREEQYF. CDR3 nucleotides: TGTGCCAGCAGCTTGACCGGGACAGGGAGGGAAGAGCAGTACTTC.